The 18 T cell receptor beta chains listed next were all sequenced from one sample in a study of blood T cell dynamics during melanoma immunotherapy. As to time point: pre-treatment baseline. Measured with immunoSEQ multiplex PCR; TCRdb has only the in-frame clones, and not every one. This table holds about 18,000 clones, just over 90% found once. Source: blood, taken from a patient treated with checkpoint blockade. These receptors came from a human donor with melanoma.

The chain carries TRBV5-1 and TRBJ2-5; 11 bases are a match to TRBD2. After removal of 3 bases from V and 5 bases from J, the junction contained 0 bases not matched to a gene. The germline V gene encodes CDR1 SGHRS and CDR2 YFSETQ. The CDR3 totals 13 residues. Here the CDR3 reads CASSSSGRETQYF. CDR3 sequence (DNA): TGCGCCAGCAGCTCTAGCGGGAGGGAGACCCAGTACTTC.

The CDR3 protein is CASSPGRTYGYTF. CDR3 in DNA: TGTGCCAGCAGTCCCGGACGGACCTATGGCTACACCTTC. The chain links TRBV27 to TRBJ1-2; the D is unclear. There are 13 residues in the CDR3. Looked up from germline, CDR1 is MNHEY and CDR2 is SMNVEV (reference sequence). V shed 5 bases and J shed 4 bases, with 11 bases lying between them.

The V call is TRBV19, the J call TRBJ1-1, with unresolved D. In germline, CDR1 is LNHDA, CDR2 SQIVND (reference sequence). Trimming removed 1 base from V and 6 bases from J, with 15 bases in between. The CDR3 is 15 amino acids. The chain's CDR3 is CASSIVEGEGAEAFF. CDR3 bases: TGTGCCAGTAGTATAGTGGAGGGAGAGGGCGCTGAAGCTTTCTTT.

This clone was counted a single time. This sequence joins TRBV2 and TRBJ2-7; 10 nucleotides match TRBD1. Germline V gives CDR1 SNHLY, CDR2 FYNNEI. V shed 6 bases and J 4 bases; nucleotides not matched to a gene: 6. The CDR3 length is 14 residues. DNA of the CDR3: TGTGCCAGCAGCCGGGACAGGGGAATTTACGAGCAGTACTTC. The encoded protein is CASSRDRGIYEQYF.

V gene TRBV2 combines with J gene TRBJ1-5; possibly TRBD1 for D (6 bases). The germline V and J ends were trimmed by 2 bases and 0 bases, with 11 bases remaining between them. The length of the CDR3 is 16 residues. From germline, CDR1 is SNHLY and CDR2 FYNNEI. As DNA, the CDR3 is TGTGCCAGCAGTGAAAGATCAGGGGATAGCAATCAGCCCCAGCATTTT. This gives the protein CASSERSGDSNQPQHF.

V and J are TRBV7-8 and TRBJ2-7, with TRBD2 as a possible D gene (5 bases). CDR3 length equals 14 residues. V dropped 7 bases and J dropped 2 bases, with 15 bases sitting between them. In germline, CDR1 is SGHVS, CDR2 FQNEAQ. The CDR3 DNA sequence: TGTGCCAGCACCACCGGGGTGGGAGCCTACGAGCAGTACTTC. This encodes CASTTGVGAYEQYF.

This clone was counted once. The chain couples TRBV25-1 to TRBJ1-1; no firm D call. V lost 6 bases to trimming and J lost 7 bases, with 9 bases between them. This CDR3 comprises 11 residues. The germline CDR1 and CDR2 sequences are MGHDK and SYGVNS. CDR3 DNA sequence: TGTGCCAGCAGCGAGGGAGTTGAAGCTTTCTTT. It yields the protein CASSEGVEAFF.

CDR3 nucleotides: TGTGCCAGCAGACCCGTCGGGGAGAATGAGCAGTTCTTC. As protein: CASRPVGENEQFF. V is TRBV6-1 and J is TRBJ2-1; perhaps TRBD2 as D (5 bases). Trimming removed 6 bases at V and 7 bases at J, with 13 bases between. This CDR3 spans 13 amino acids. CDR1 is MNHNS and CDR2 is SASEGT in the germline V gene.

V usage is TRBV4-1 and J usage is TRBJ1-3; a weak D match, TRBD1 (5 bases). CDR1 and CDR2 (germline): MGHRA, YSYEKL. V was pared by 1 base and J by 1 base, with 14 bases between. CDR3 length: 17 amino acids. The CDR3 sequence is CASSQGAQAGSGNTIYF. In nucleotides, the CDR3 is TGCGCCAGCAGCCAAGGGGCCCAGGCAGGGTCTGGAAACACCATATATTTT.

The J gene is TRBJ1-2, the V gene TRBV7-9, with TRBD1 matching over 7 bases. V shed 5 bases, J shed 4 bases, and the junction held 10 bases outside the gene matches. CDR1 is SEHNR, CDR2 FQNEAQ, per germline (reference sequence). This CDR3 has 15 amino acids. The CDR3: CASSVYRGRGYGYTF. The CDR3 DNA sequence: TGTGCCAGCAGCGTTTACAGGGGCCGAGGCTATGGCTACACCTTC.

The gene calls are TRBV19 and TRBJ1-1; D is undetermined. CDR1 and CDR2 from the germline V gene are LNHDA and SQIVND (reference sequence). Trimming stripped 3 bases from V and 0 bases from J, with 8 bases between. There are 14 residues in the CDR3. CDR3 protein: CASSIKGMNTEAFF. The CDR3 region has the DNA TGTGCCAGTAGTATCAAAGGGATGAACACTGAAGCTTTCTTT.

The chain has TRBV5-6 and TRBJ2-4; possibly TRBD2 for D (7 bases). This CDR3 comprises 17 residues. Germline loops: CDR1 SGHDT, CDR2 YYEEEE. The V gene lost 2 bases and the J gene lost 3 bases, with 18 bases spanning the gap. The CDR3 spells CASSFEGGAFDKNIQYF. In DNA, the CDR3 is TGTGCCAGCAGCTTTGAAGGGGGGGCTTTTGACAAAAACATTCAGTACTTC.

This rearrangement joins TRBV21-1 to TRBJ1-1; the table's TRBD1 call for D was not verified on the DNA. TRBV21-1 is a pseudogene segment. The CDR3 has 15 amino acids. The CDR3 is CASKWDREGETEAFF. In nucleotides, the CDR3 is TGTGCCAGCAAGTGGGACAGGGAGGGAGAAACTGAAGCTTTCTTT.

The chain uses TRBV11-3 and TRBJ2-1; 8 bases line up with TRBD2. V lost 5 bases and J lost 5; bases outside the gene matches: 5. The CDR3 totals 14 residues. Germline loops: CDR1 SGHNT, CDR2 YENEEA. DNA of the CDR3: TGTGCCAGCAGCCTTCGGGAGGGAAACAATGAGCAGTTCTTC. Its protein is CASSLREGNNEQFF. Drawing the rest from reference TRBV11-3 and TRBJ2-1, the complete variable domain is EAGVVQSPRYKIIEKKQPVAFWCNPISGHNTLYWYLQNLGQGPELLIRYENEEAVDDSQLPKDRFSAERLKGVDSTLKIQPAELGDSAVYLCASSLREGNNEQFFGPGTRLTVL.

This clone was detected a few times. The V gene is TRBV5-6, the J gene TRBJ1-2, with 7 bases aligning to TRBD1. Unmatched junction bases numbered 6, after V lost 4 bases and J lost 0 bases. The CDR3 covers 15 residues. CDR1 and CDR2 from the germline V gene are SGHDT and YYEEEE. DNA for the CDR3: TGTGCCAGCAGCCTGGGCGGGACAGCTAACTATGGCTACACCTTC. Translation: CASSLGGTANYGYTF.

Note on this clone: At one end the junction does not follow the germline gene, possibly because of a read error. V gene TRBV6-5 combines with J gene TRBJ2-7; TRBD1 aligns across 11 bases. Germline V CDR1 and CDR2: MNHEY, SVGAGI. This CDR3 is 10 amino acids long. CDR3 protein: CASSSGQGDF. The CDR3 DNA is TGTGCCAGCAGTTCGGGACAGGGGGACTTC.

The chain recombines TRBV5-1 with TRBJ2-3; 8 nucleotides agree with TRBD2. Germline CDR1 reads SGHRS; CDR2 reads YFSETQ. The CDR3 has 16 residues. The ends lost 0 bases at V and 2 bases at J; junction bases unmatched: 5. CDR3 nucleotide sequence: TGCGCCAGCAGCTTGGTTGCGGGGGGCCCCACAGATACGCAGTATTTT. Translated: CASSLVAGGPTDTQYF.

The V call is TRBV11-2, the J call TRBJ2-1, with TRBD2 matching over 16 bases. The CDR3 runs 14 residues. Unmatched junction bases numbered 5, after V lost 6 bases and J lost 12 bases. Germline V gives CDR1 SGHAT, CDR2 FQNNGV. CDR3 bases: TGTGCCAGCAGGGGACTAGCGGGAGGGGCGGGGCAGTTCTTC. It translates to CASRGLAGGAGQFF. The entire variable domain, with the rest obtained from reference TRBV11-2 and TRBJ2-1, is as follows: EAGVAQSPRYKIIEKRQSVAFWCNPISGHATLYWYQQILGQGPKLLIQFQNNGVVDDSQLPKDRFSAERLKGVDSTLKIQPAKLEDSAVYLCASRGLAGGAGQFFGPGTRLTVL.